These 18 T cell receptor beta chains were sequenced from one sample in a study of blood T cell repertoires in COVID-19. Profiled with immunoSEQ multiplex PCR; TCRdb holds only in-frame clones, not every one. The repertoire has about 410,000 clones, 90% of them found once; the top ten carry around 0.6%. The material sequenced was PBMCs or T cells enriched from blood (not recorded which). The receptors were sampled from a man aged 18 to 29 who had recovered from COVID-19.

V is TRBV27 and J is TRBJ1-5; weak D call: TRBD1 (5 bases). The CDR3 runs 15 residues. Germline V lookup: CDR1 MNHEY, CDR2 SMNVEV (reference sequence). Trimming pared 4 bases from V and 4 bases from J, leaving 14 bases between. The CDR3 DNA follows: TGTGCCAGCAGTTCACCGGCGGAGGGGAATCAGCCCCAGCATTTT. Its translation is CASSSPAEGNQPQHF.

This clone was seen more than once but under ten times. V is TRBV5-1 and J is TRBJ1-2; 9 bases align to TRBD1. The ends lost 4 bases at V and 10 bases at J; junction bases unmatched: 11. The length of the CDR3 is 14 residues. CDR1 and CDR2 from the germline V gene are SGHRS and YFSETQ. CDR3 protein: CASSAGQGGHVYTF. The DNA for the CDR3 is TGCGCCAGCAGCGCGGGACAGGGAGGGCATGTCTACACCTTC.

The chain carries TRBV4-2 and TRBJ2-7, with TRBD2 matching 13 bases. CDR3 length: 19 residues. Trimming took 0 bases from V and 0 from J; bases not matched to a gene: 8. In germline, CDR1 is LGHNA, CDR2 YNFKEQ. Here the CDR3 reads CASSQDGETSGGPSYEQYF. CDR3 nucleotides: TGTGCCAGCAGCCAAGATGGTGAGACTAGCGGGGGGCCCTCCTACGAGCAGTACTTC.

J is TRBJ1-1 and V is TRBV11-2; D not resolved. V gave up 5 bases and J gave up 4 bases, with 14 bases separating them. The CDR3 loop spans 14 amino acids. Germline V gene lookup returns CDR1 SGHAT and CDR2 FQNNGV. The CDR3 DNA is TGTGCCAGCAGCCCCTCCACTCTCGGCACTGAAGCTTTCTTT. Its translation is CASSPSTLGTEAFF.

The chain recombines TRBV28 with TRBJ1-3, with 7 bases identical to TRBD1. The CDR3 extends over 16 amino acids. Germline CDR1 and CDR2: MDHEN and SYDVKM. V shed 6 bases and J 0 bases; nucleotides not matched to a gene: 8. The CDR3: CASSATGQLSGNTIYF. For the CDR3, the DNA is TGTGCCAGCAGCGCTACGGGACAGCTCTCTGGAAACACCATATATTTT. Full variable domain (rest looked up from reference TRBV28 and TRBJ1-3): DVKVTQSSRYLVKRTGEKVFLECVQDMDHENMFWYRQDPGLGLRLIYFSYDVKMKEKGDIPEGYSVSREKKERFSLILESASTNQTSMYLCASSATGQLSGNTIYFGEGSWLTVV.

The V and J genes are TRBV7-3 and TRBJ1-2; TRBD1 aligns across 8 bases. The CDR3 has 13 amino acids. Germline values: CDR1 SGHTA, CDR2 FQGTGA. V lost 3 bases and J lost 6; bases outside the gene matches: 3. DNA for the CDR3: TGTGCCAGCAGCTTGGACAGGGTGGATGGCTACACCTTC. Translating it yields CASSLDRVDGYTF.

This chain uses TRBV7-6 with TRBJ1-1; D might be TRBD1 (5 bases). The CDR3 spans 15 residues. V was pared by 4 bases and J by 5 bases, with 17 bases between. Germline lookup yields CDR1 SGHVS and CDR2 FNYEAQ. CDR3 protein: CASSSVTGEGTEAFF. The CDR3 DNA follows: TGTGCCAGCAGCTCTGTGACGGGGGAGGGTACTGAAGCTTTCTTT.

The V and J genes are TRBV15 and TRBJ2-7, with 8 bases lining up with TRBD1. CDR1 is LNHNV, CDR2 YYDKDF, per germline (reference sequence). V was clipped by 2 bases and J by 6 bases; unmatched bases: 12. The CDR3 is 16 amino acids. Written as DNA, the CDR3 is TGTGCCACCAGCAGAAAACGAGTCGCAGGGGGCATCGAGCAGTACTTC. Translated: CATSRKRVAGGIEQYF.

The sample holds one count of this clone. The chain carries TRBV6-5 and TRBJ1-5; D gene ambiguous. The CDR3 totals 13 residues. Germline-derived CDR1 and CDR2 are MNHEY and SVGAGI. The V end was cut by 6 bases, the J end by 3 bases, with 9 bases between. The CDR3 here is CASSPDTNQPQHF. In DNA form, the CDR3 reads TGTGCCAGCAGCCCCGACACCAATCAGCCCCAGCATTTT.

The V and J genes are TRBV30 and TRBJ1-1; TRBD1 is a possible D gene (5 bases). Trimming pared 6 bases from V and 8 bases from J, leaving 16 bases between. The germline CDR1 and CDR2 sequences are GTSNPN and SVGIG (reference sequence). The CDR3 runs 12 residues. Here the CDR3 reads CACTQGPREAFF. The CDR3 region has the DNA TGTGCCTGCACCCAGGGCCCCCGCGAAGCTTTCTTT.

This chain joins TRBV28 and TRBJ2-3; no definite D call. The V end was cut by 3 bases, the J end by 6 bases, with 7 bases between. CDR1 is MDHEN, CDR2 SYDVKM, per germline. This CDR3 contains 12 residues. The CDR3 DNA reads TGTGCCAGCAGTTTGGGCCGCGATACGCAGTATTTT. Translating it yields CASSLGRDTQYF.

The chain is built from TRBV19 and TRBJ1-2; possibly TRBD1 for D (5 bases). Germline CDR1 is LNHDA and CDR2 is SQIVND (reference sequence). CDR3 length: 18 amino acids. V was pared by 5 bases and J by 4 bases, with 26 bases between. This CDR3 is CASSWLMTETSGGYGYTF. CDR3 sequence (DNA): TGTGCCAGTAGTTGGTTGATGACGGAGACTTCGGGGGGCTATGGCTACACCTTC.

This chain links TRBV6-5 with TRBJ2-7, with D perhaps matching TRBD1 (5 bases). Trimming left V 5 bases short and J 6 bases short, with 11 bases between. The germline V gene encodes CDR1 MNHEY and CDR2 SVGAGI. CDR3 size: 12 residues. The CDR3 here is CASSPTGPEQYF. The CDR3 region has the DNA TGTGCCAGCAGTCCTACAGGACCCGAGCAGTACTTC.

The V gene is TRBV9, the J gene TRBJ1-5; tentative D call: TRBD1 (5 bases). This CDR3 has 14 amino acids. Between the trimmed V and J ends, which lost 0 bases and 7 bases, there was a span of 11 bases. In germline, CDR1 is SGDLS, CDR2 YYNGEE. CDR3 coding DNA: TGTGCCAGCAGCGTAGGGCAGGGCGACCAGCCCCAGCATTTT. Its protein is CASSVGQGDQPQHF.

The table lists this clone with a few counts. The chain carries TRBV12-3 or TRBV12-4 and TRBJ1-1; TRBD1 agrees at 10 bases. CDR3 size: 13 residues. With V trimmed by 6 bases and J by 6 bases, 4 bases remained unmatched. The CDR3 bases are TGTGCCAGCAGCTCGACAGGGGGCTCTGAAGCTTTCTTT. Its protein is CASSSTGGSEAFF.

The genes are TRBV3-1 (or the pseudogene TRBV3-2) and TRBJ2-5, with a tentative D call TRBD2 (5 bases). With 7 bases removed from V and 2 bases from J, the gap between germline ends came to 11 bases. Germline CDR1 and CDR2: LGHDT and YNNKEL (reference sequence). The CDR3 is 13 residues long. The CDR3 DNA reads as TGTGCCAGCATGACGGGAACACAAGAGACCCAGTACTTC. Its translation is CASMTGTQETQYF.

The rearrangement links TRBV19 to TRBJ1-6; TRBD1 matches at 8 bases. Per the germline V gene, CDR1 is LNHDA and CDR2 is SQIVND (reference sequence). J lost 7 bases, V lost 6 bases, and 8 bases had no gene match. This CDR3 has 15 residues. CDR3 DNA: TGTGCCAGTAGGCCGGGACAGGAAAAGAATTCACCCCTCCACTTT. This gives the protein CASRPGQEKNSPLHF.

This clone was seen once. This chain joins TRBV19 and TRBJ1-6; D is ambiguous. The V end was cut by 6 bases, the J end by 9 bases, with 12 bases between. This CDR3 region has 13 residues. CDR1 is LNHDA and CDR2 is SQIVND in the germline V gene (reference sequence). The CDR3 protein is CASRPPFSSPLHF. The CDR3 region has the DNA TGTGCCAGTAGGCCCCCCTTTAGTTCACCCCTCCACTTT. The variable domain in full, with the rest retrieved from reference TRBV19 and TRBJ1-6, is DGGITQSPKYLFRKEGQNVTLSCEQNLNHDAMYWYRQDPGQGLRLIYYSQIVNDFQKGDIAEGYSVSREKKESFPLTVTSAQKNPTAFYLCASRPPFSSPLHFGNGTRLTVT.